A selection of T cell receptor beta chains follows, all from one sample in a study of cytomegalovirus exposure and HLA in healthy donors. Libraries were prepared by immunoSEQ multiplex PCR; TCRdb keeps only in-frame clonotypes and omits some of them. The data contain about 82,000 clones, 70% to 80% of them singletons. The sequenced sample was PBMCs. The source is a man aged 55 to 70 in good health and CMV-seronegative. Each CDR3 is given with its conserved first and last residue. D genes are given only for firm matches. Only some rows state a clone size, as once, few, many or a class for expanded clones.

J gene	D gene	clone size	V gene	CDR3 DNA	CDR3 protein
TRBJ2-3	TRBD1	NA	TRBV11-3	TGTGCCAGCAGCTTAAGGGGGCGCAAGGGGGATACGCAGTATTTT	CASSLRGRKGDTQYF
TRBJ2-3	TRBD2	NA	TRBV9	TGTGCCAGCAGCGTAGTAGGACTAGCGGCCACAGATACGCAGTATTTT	CASSVVGLAATDTQYF
TRBJ1-2	NA	NA	TRBV5-1	TGCGCCAGCAGTCCCGCCCGGGGGGAAACTAACTATGGCTACACCTTC	CASSPARGETNYGYTF
TRBJ2-1	TRBD2	NA	TRBV7-2	TGTGCCAGCAGCTTAGATCTAGCGGGGGGGCGCAGTGAGCAGTTCTTC	CASSLDLAGGRSEQFF
TRBJ1-2	TRBD1	few	TRBV10-2	TGCGCCAGTGGGGACAGGGCCCCGACTGGCTACACCTTC	CASGDRAPTGYTF
TRBJ1-1	NA	NA	TRBV2	TGTGCCAGCAGCCCAGGGGTCCAGAACACTGAAGCTTTCTTT	CASSPGVQNTEAFF
TRBJ2-1	TRBD2	NA	TRBV5-1	TGCGCCAGCAGCTTGGGCGCGGGAGGCTTCTCCTACAATGAGCAGTTCTTC	CASSLGAGGFSYNEQFF
TRBJ1-1	TRBD1	NA	TRBV28	TGTGCCAGTCCTCCCGAGACAGGGATCGCTGAAGCTTTCTTT	CASPPETGIAEAFF
TRBJ2-2	TRBD1	NA	TRBV2	TGTGCCAGCAGTGACGGACAGGGGGCGAACACCGGGGAGCTGTTTTTT	CASSDGQGANTGELFF
TRBJ2-3	TRBD2	NA	TRBV7-9	TGTGCCAGCAGCTCCCCGGGGGGTAGCGGAGGATTCACAGATACGCAGTATTTT	CASSSPGGSGGFTDTQYF
TRBJ2-1	TRBD1	NA	TRBV5-1	TGCGCCAGCAGCTTGACGACAGGGGGCTCCTACAATGAGCAGTTCTTC	CASSLTTGGSYNEQFF
TRBJ1-2	TRBD1	NA	TRBV7-8	TGTGCCAGCAGCTTAGTATTCTGGGACAGGGAATCGGCTGGCTACACCTTC	CASSLVFWDRESAGYTF
TRBJ2-3	NA	NA	TRBV5-1	TGCGCCAGCAGCCTGAGCACAGATACGCAGTATTTT	CASSLSTDTQYF